This TCR beta chain came from a study of blood T cells in healthy people across ages. This CDR3 region has 14 residues. Trimming removed 3 bases at V and 1 base at J, with 9 bases between. To note about this clonotype: Its antigen is undetermined.

Study conclusions and caveats: With unsorted PBMCs, a conclusive comparison of naive versus antigen-experienced cells was not possible. Across the age range, TCR beta diversity per million T cells fell in a roughly linear way.

For the second PCR, which ran for about 6 to 12 cycles, a sample-barcoded 5' primer and a J-beta primer mix were used. In TCRdb, the 5' RACE reads were re-called with MiXCR into one record per CDR3 protein. The table records 920,000 or so distinct CDR3 sequences, 45% of them present only once. The chain links TRBV12-3 or TRBV12-4 to TRBJ2-5; D not resolved. The specimen was blood. The source of this sequence is a woman in her fifties or sixties in good health. As DNA, the CDR3 is TGTGCCAGCAGTTTTATCCCGATCCAAGAGACCCAGTACTTC. Its protein product is CASSFIPIQETQYF.